The rows below give T cell receptor beta chains drawn from one sample of a study of beta chain features in type 1 diabetes. Only in-frame clones appear in the TCRdb table, and some are missing; sequencing was by immunoSEQ multiplex PCR. The sample has about 360,000 clones; roughly 13% are singletons. Input material: naive CD4+ T cells from blood. The receptors were sampled from a man aged 18 to 29 in good health. Each CDR3 is given with its conserved first and last residue. D genes are given only for firm matches. The size entry is marked missing in some rows and otherwise reads once, few, many or a size class.

j_call v_call clone_size d_call cdr3_aa cdr3_nt
TRBJ2-5 TRBV9 few . CASSPRLKDSSETQYF TGTGCCAGCAGCCCCCGCCTGAAGGACTCCTCGGAGACCCAGTACTTC
TRBJ1-1 TRBV18 few . CASSRGGRPNTEAFF TGTGCCAGCTCACGCGGGGGGCGGCCGAACACTGAAGCTTTCTTT
TRBJ2-7 TRBV6-6 . . CASSYSTGSEQYF TGTGCCAGCAGTTACTCGACCGGGAGCGAGCAGTACTTC
TRBJ1-5 TRBV18 once . CASSPPGAGGRNQPQHF TGTGCCAGCTCACCACCGGGAGCGGGGGGCAGGAATCAGCCCCAGCATTTT
TRBJ1-2 TRBV18 . TRBD1 CASSLGSGQSNYGYTF TGTGCCAGCTCACTCGGGTCGGGACAGTCTAACTATGGCTACACCTTC
TRBJ2-5 TRBV11-2 . TRBD2 CASNSPSGSQETQYF TGTGCCAGCAACTCGCCCAGCGGGAGCCAAGAGACCCAGTACTTC
TRBJ1-2 TRBV28 . . CASSPGNYGYTF TGTGCCAGCAGTCCAGGGAACTATGGCTACACCTTC
TRBJ2-7 TRBV15 few TRBD2 CATSRGVQGLAGIDEQYF TGTGCCACCAGCAGGGGCGTACAGGGACTAGCGGGAATAGACGAGCAGTACTTC
TRBJ2-5 TRBV20-1 few . CSANPGNAQYF TGCAGCGCCAACCCCGGGAATGCCCAGTACTTC
TRBJ1-1 TRBV5-1 . . CASSLGGDTEAFF TGCGCCAGCAGCTTGGGTGGAGATACTGAAGCTTTCTTT
TRBJ2-5 TRBV13 few . CASSLDRGYSQETQYF TGTGCCAGCAGCTTAGATAGGGGCTACAGTCAAGAGACCCAGTACTTC
TRBJ2-1 TRBV18 few TRBD2 CASSTGTSYEQFF TGTGCCAGCTCAACCGGGACTAGCTACGAGCAGTTCTTC
TRBJ2-5 TRBV7-2 . . CASSLYRVQETQYF TGTGCCAGCAGCTTATACCGGGTGCAGGAGACCCAGTACTTC
TRBJ2-5 TRBV7-2 few . CASSLVRRVETQYF TGTGCCAGCAGCTTAGTCCGTCGGGTAGAGACCCAGTACTTC
TRBJ2-5 TRBV7-9 . . CASSFVEGIGQETQYF TGTGCCAGCAGCTTTGTTGAGGGAATTGGCCAAGAGACCCAGTACTTC
TRBJ2-4 TRBV6-5 few . CASSYSGGARNIQYF TGTGCCAGCAGTTACTCGGGGGGGGCTCGGAACATTCAGTACTTC